These 7 T cell receptor beta chains were all obtained from the same sample, sequenced in a study of blood T cell repertoires in COVID-19. TCRdb keeps only in-frame clones here, not all; method: immunoSEQ multiplex PCR. This table holds under 450,000 clones, 81% found once. Material for sequencing was peripheral blood. Receptors originate from a human donor with acute or convalescent COVID-19. The donor label of this sample is uncertain.

J is TRBJ2-7 and V is TRBV27, with a tentative D call TRBD1 (6 bases). The V and J ends lost 5 bases and 2 bases respectively, with 22 bases between them. Germline V gene lookup returns CDR1 MNHEY and CDR2 SMNVEV (reference sequence). This CDR3 contains 17 residues. The DNA of the CDR3 is TGTGCCAGCAGTCCGAACCTCGGACAGACTCTAACCTACGAGCAGTACTTC. It codes for CASSPNLGQTLTYEQYF.

The rearrangement joins TRBV6-4 to TRBJ2-5; TRBD1 matches at 7 bases. Germline assignment: CDR1 MRHNA and CDR2 SNTAGT. CDR3 length: 12 residues. With 9 bases clipped from V and 6 bases from J, the junction kept 7 bases outside the gene matches. The CDR3 coding sequence is TGTGCCAGATTGACAGGGCCCAAGACCCAGTACTTC. Translation gives CARLTGPKTQYF.

This sequence joins TRBV27 and TRBJ1-2; 12 nucleotides match TRBD1. The length of the CDR3 is 15 residues. Per germline, CDR1 MNHEY and CDR2 SMNVEV (reference sequence). After removal of 3 bases from V and 6 bases from J, the junction contained 5 bases not matched to a gene. CDR3 DNA sequence: TGTGCCAGCAGTTTCGGGGACAGGGGGCGAAATGGCTACACCTTC. Translating gives CASSFGDRGRNGYTF.

V gene TRBV7-2 combines with J gene TRBJ1-6; tentative D call: TRBD1 (6 bases). The CDR3 is made up of 16 amino acids. The germline V gene encodes CDR1 SGHTA and CDR2 FQGNSA. Trimming left V 2 bases short and J 4 bases short, with 12 bases between. The CDR3 bases are TGTGCCAGCAGCTTACAGGGGACGCGTTATAATTCACCCCTCCACTTT. It encodes CASSLQGTRYNSPLHF.

The V call is TRBV5-5, the J call TRBJ1-2, with 9 nucleotides matching TRBD1. Per germline, CDR1 SGHKS and CDR2 YYEKEE (reference sequence). This CDR3 contains 18 residues. V lost 3 bases and J lost 4; bases outside the gene matches: 16. The CDR3 DNA reads TGTGCCAGCAGCTCTCCGGGACAGGGAGTCTGGACAGCCTATGGCTACACCTTC. Its protein is CASSSPGQGVWTAYGYTF.

This clone has a handful of counts. The genes are TRBV4-1 and TRBJ2-1; 7 nucleotides agree with TRBD2. V shed 1 base, J shed 10 bases, and the junction held 10 bases outside the gene matches. The CDR3 is made up of 15 amino acids. From germline, CDR1 is MGHRA and CDR2 YSYEKL. The CDR3 region has the DNA TGCGCCAGCAGCCAAGCCCTTGGGACTAATTGGGAGCAGTTCTTC. Translation: CASSQALGTNWEQFF.

The gene calls are TRBV28 and TRBJ2-2, with a tentative D call TRBD1 (6 bases). CDR3 length: 16 residues. Trimming stripped 5 bases from V and 5 bases from J, with 18 bases between. In germline, CDR1 is MDHEN, CDR2 SYDVKM. The DNA for the CDR3 is TGTGCCAGCAGTCTAACCCCTGGGGGCCCGACCGGGGAGCTGTTTTTT. Amino acid sequence: CASSLTPGGPTGELFF.